This T cell receptor beta chain is drawn from a study of cytomegalovirus exposure and HLA in healthy donors. Study as a whole: From some 190 million T cells, an earlier analysis saw 120 million or so unique TCR beta sequences.

The PCR was carried out with 60 Vbeta primers and 13 Jbeta primers. Clones were read by immunoSEQ multiplex PCR, and TCRdb kept only the in-frame ones, dropping some. The data contain about 130,000 clones, roughly 72% of them singletons. J lost 0 bases, V lost 4 bases, and 5 bases had no gene match. Germline loops: CDR1 SGHRS, CDR2 YFSETQ. The CDR3 consists of 17 residues. The chain has TRBV5-1 and TRBJ2-1; 12 bases are shared with TRBD2. This sequence was found in a woman in her fifties or sixties in good health and CMV-seronegative. Sequenced sample: PBMCs. CDR3: CASSRPTSGSSYNEQFF. The CDR3 coding sequence is TGCGCCAGCAGCCGGCCGACTAGCGGGAGCTCCTACAATGAGCAGTTCTTC. The variable domain in full, with the rest retrieved from reference TRBV5-1 and TRBJ2-1, is KAGVTQTPRYLIKTRGQQVTLSCSPISGHRSVSWYQQTPGQGLQFLFEYFSETQRNKGNFPGRFSGRQFSNSRSEMNVSTLELGDSALYLCASSRPTSGSSYNEQFFGPGTRLTVL.